Here is one TCR beta chain with its context. Antigen unknown. Sequenced by immunoSEQ multiplex PCR; TCRdb stores in-frame clones only, minus some. The sample consists of roughly 150,000 clones, 90% to 95% of them appearing once. This sample stems from a study of T cell responses to AZD1222 COVID-19 vaccine. General study findings and limits: Unmutated variant regions reportedly attract nearly half of all spike-specific TCRs. Baseline antibody screening turned up just a handful of seropositive AZD1222 recipients.

The source material was peripheral blood, sampled 28 days after the second AZD1222 dose. This clonotype was sampled from an adult who received the AZD1222 COVID-19 vaccine.

CDR3 DNA sequence: TGTGCCAGTAGTCTCCGACTAGTCTGGTCAGAGACCCAGTACTTC. Translating it yields CASSLRLVWSETQYF. The chain links TRBV19 to TRBJ2-5, with a tentative D call TRBD2 (6 bases). The V end was cut by 5 bases, the J end by 4 bases, with 17 bases between. Germline loops: CDR1 LNHDA, CDR2 SQIVND (reference sequence). There are 15 residues in the CDR3.